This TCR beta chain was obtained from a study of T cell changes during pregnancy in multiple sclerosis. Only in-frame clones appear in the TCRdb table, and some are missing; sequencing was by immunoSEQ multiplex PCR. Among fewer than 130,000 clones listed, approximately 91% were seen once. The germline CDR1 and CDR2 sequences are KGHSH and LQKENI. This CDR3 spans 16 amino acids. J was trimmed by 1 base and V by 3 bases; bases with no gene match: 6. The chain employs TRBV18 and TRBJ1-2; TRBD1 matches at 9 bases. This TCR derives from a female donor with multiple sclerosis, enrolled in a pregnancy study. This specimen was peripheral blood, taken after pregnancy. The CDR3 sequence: CASSPKGTGNNYGYTF. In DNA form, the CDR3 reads TGTGCCAGCTCACCTAAAGGGACAGGGAATAACTATGGCTACACCTTC.